This T cell receptor beta chain was captured by sequencing in a study of breast tumors, draining lymph nodes, adjacent tissues listed by TCRdb under 2016. In the study overall: Breast cancer patients provided tumor, adjacent nontumor tissue and axillary lymph nodes, and the study compared the TCR beta repertoires across these three sources. In human breast cancer, the study set out to assess how tumor, surrounding tissue and draining lymph node repertoires relate to one another and whether T cells might be exchanged between them.

V gives up 4 bases and J gives up 8 bases, and the segment between their germline ends measures 9 bases. CDR1 and CDR2 were assigned from the germline V gene (reference sequence) as DFQATT and SNEGSKA. The CDR3 runs 11 amino acids, cysteine and phenylalanine included. CDR3 DNA only is kept here, 33 bases in frame from base 1. This clonotype has a count of ten or more. Its specific antigen is unknown. Within one base of it there is no much larger clone, and no base qualities were kept. Data came from an Illumina HiSeq 2000. Multiplex PCR amplification was used to generate the TCR beta chain libraries. High-throughput sequencing was used to analyze the amplified TCR beta chain products. TCRdb trimmed public reads at Q25 via fastp, called clones via MiXCR and kept in-frame beta chains. Duplicate CDR3 protein sequences are folded into a single record with the most common DNA and genes. The sample table records about 130,000 distinct CDR3 sequences; approximately 21% of these occur just once. The ten largest clones take up roughly 2% of the sample.

Paper-wide results and their limitations: Tumor and nontumor tissue repertoires were found to be significantly more similar in luminal-like than in basal-like breast cancer. The conclusion that tumor T cells originate in lymph nodes was presented as consistent with a hypothesis rather than as directly demonstrated. T-cell repertoire diversity in tumors was found to be lower than in lymph nodes but higher than in nontumor tissue, and preferential V and J gene usage was observed. The data were judged consistent with most tumor T cells deriving from the lymph node and then expanding within tumor tissue.

Lymph node samples came from the axillary draining lymph nodes of breast cancer patients. The material sequenced was axillary lymph node tissue. The clonotype originates from a female donor with breast cancer. Some clones in this sample may be carry-over from other donors' samples. The chain couples TRBV20-1 to TRBJ2-1; TRBD2 is a possible D gene, resting on 5 matching bases. The DNA sequence follows: TGCAGTGCTACGTCCGGGGATGAGCAGTTCTTC. The translation is CSATSGDEQFF.